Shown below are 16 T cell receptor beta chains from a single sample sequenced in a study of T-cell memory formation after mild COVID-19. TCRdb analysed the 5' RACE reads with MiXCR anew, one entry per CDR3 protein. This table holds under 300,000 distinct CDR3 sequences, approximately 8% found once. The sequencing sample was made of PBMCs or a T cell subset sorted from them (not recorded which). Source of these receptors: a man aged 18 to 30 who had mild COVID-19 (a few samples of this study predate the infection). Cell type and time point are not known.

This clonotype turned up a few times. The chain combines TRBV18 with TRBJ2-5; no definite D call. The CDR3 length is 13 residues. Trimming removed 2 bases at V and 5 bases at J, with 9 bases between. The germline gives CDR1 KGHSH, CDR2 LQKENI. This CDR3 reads CASSPWSRETQYF. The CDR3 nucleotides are TGTGCCAGCTCACCATGGTCGCGGGAGACCCAGTACTTC.

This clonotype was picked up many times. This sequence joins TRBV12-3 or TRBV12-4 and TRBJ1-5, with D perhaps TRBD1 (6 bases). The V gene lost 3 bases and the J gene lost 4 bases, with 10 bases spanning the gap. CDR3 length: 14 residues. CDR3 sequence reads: CASSFRGVNQPQHF. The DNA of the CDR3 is TGTGCCAGCAGTTTCAGGGGAGTGAATCAGCCCCAGCATTTT.

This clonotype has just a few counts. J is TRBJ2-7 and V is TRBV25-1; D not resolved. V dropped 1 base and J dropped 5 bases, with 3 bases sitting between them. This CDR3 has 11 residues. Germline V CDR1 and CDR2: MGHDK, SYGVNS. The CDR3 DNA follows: TGTGCCAGCAGTGAATTGGACGAGCAGTACTTC. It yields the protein CASSELDEQYF.

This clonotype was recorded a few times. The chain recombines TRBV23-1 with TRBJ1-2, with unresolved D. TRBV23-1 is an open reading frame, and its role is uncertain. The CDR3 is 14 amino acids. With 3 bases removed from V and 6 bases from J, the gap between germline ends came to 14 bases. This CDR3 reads CASSQDPRTNGYTF. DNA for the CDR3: TGCGCCAGCAGTCAGGACCCAAGGACCAATGGCTACACCTTC.

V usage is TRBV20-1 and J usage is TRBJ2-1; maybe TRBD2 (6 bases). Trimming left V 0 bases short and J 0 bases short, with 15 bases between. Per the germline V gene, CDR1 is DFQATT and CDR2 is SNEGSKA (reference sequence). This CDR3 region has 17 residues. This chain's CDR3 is CSARDWLARSSYNEQFF. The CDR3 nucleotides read TGCAGTGCTAGAGATTGGCTAGCGAGGAGCTCCTACAATGAGCAGTTCTTC.

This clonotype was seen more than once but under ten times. CDR3 in DNA: TGCAGTGCTAACCTAAAGGAATGGAGGGAGACCCAGTACTTC. Translating gives CSANLKEWRETQYF. The chain employs TRBV20-1 and TRBJ2-5; weak D call: TRBD2 (5 bases). The CDR3 runs to 14 residues. The germline V and J ends were trimmed by 4 bases and 5 bases, with 17 bases remaining between them. Germline V CDR1 and CDR2: DFQATT, SNEGSKA (reference sequence).

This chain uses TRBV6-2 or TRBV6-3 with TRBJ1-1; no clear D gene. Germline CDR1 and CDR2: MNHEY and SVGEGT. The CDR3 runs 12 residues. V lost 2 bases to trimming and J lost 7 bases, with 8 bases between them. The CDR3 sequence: CASSYPSFEAFF. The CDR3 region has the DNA TGTGCCAGCAGTTACCCGTCCTTTGAAGCTTTCTTT.

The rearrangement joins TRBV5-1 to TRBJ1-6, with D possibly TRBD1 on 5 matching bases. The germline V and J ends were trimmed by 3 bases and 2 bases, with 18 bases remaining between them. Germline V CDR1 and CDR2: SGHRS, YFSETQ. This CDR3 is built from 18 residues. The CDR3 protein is CASSSNPGQGAYNSPLHF. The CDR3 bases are TGCGCCAGCAGCTCCAATCCGGGCCAAGGGGCCTATAATTCACCCCTCCACTTT.

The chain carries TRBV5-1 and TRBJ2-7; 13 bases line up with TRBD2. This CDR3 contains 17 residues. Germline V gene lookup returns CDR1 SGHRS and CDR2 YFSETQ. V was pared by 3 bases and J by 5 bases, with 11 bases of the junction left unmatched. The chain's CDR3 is CASSWGLAGINRDEQYV. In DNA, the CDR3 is TGCGCCAGCAGCTGGGGACTAGCGGGGATTAATAGGGACGAGCAGTACGTC.

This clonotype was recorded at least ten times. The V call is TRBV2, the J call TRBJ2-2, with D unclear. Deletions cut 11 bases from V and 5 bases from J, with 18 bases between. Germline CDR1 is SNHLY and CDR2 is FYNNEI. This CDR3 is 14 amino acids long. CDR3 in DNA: TGTGCCCGCTCCGGGCTAGTCGGGACCGGGGAGCTGTTTTTT. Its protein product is CARSGLVGTGELFF.

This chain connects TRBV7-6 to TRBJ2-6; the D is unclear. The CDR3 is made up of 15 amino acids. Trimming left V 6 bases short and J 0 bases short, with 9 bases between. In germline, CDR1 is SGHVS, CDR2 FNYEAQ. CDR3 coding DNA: TGTGCCAGCAGTCGCCGTTCCTCTGGGGCCAACGTCCTGACTTTC. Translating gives CASSRRSSGANVLTF.

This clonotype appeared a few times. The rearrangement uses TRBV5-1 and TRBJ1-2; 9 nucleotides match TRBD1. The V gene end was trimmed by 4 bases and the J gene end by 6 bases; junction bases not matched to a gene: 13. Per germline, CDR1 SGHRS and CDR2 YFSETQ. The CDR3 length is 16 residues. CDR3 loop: CASSGSTGQGRNGYTF. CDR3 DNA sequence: TGCGCCAGCAGCGGGAGTACGGGACAGGGAAGGAATGGCTACACCTTC. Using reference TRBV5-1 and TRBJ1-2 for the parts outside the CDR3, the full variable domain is KAGVTQTPRYLIKTRGQQVTLSCSPISGHRSVSWYQQTPGQGLQFLFEYFSETQRNKGNFPGRFSGRQFSNSRSEMNVSTLELGDSALYLCASSGSTGQGRNGYTFGSGTRLTVV.

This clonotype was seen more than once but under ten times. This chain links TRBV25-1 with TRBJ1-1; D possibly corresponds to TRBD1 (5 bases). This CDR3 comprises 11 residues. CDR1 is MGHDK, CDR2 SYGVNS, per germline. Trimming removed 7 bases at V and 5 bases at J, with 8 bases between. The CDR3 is CASTRGTEAFF. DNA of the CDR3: TGTGCCAGCACCCGGGGGACTGAAGCTTTCTTT.

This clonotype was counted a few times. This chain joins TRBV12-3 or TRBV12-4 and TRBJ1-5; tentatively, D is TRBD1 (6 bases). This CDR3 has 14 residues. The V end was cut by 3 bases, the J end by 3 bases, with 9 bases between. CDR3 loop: CASSFPGANQPQHF. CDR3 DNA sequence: TGTGCCAGCAGTTTTCCGGGGGCCAATCAGCCCCAGCATTTT.

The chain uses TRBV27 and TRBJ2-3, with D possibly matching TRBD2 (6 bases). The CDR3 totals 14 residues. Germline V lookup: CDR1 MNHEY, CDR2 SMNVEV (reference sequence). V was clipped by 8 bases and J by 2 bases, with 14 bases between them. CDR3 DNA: TGTGCCAGCGCAACTAGCCCGGCCACAGATACGCAGTATTTT. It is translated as CASATSPATDTQYF.

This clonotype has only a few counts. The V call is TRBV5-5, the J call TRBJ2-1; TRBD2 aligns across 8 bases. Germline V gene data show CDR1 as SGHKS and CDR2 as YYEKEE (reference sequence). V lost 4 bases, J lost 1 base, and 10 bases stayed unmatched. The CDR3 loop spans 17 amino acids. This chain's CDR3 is CASSTSTGGASYNEQFF. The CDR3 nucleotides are TGTGCCAGCAGCACCTCGACCGGGGGGGCGTCCTACAATGAGCAGTTCTTC.